A selection of T cell receptor beta chains follows, all from one sample in a study of brain T cells in children with intractable seizures. Profiling relied on immunoSEQ multiplex PCR, and the TCRdb table lists in-frame clones only, not all of them. The repertoire holds under 150,000 clones, with roughly 94% as singletons. Material: peripheral blood, obtained at surgery. The receptors shown here come from a boy under three years old with hemimegalencephaly and intractable seizures. Both conserved end residues are part of each CDR3. D genes are given only for firm matches. Clone size is not always given. Where it is, it says once, few, many or a class for expanded clones.

CDR3aa: CASSSDPGRDSPLHF
CDR3nt: TGTGCCAGCAGTAGTGACCCGGGACGTGATTCACCCCTCCACTTT
v_gene: TRBV28
d_gene: -
j_gene: TRBJ1-6
abundance: -

CDR3aa: CASSSLLGTQYF
CDR3nt: TGTGCCAGCAGCTCCCTTCTGGGGACCCAGTACTTC
v_gene: TRBV7-9
d_gene: -
j_gene: TRBJ2-5
abundance: -

CDR3aa: CAISETPTSGRAYEQYF
CDR3nt: TGTGCCATCAGTGAGACCCCAACTAGCGGGAGGGCCTACGAGCAGTACTTC
v_gene: TRBV10-3
d_gene: TRBD2
j_gene: TRBJ2-7
abundance: -

CDR3aa: CASSRTTGSARQGQETQYF
CDR3nt: TGTGCCAGCAGTCGTACCACGGGGTCGGCGAGACAGGGGCAAGAGACCCAGTACTTC
v_gene: TRBV13
d_gene: TRBD1
j_gene: TRBJ2-5
abundance: -

CDR3aa: CATGQGAYNEQFF
CDR3nt: TGTGCCACGGGACAGGGGGCCTACAATGAGCAGTTCTTC
v_gene: TRBV11-1
d_gene: TRBD1
j_gene: TRBJ2-1
abundance: -

CDR3aa: CASSPSQETQYF
CDR3nt: TGTGCCAGCAGTCCTAGTCAAGAGACCCAGTACTTC
v_gene: TRBV6-5
d_gene: -
j_gene: TRBJ2-5
abundance: -

CDR3aa: CASSQGLAGGTDTQYF
CDR3nt: TGCGCCAGCAGCCAGGGACTAGCGGGCGGCACAGATACGCAGTATTTT
v_gene: TRBV5-1
d_gene: TRBD2
j_gene: TRBJ2-3
abundance: -

CDR3aa: CASKGRTISNEQFF
CDR3nt: TGTGCCAGCAAGGGGCGGACGATTAGCAATGAGCAGTTCTTC
v_gene: TRBV7-2
d_gene: -
j_gene: TRBJ2-1
abundance: -

CDR3aa: CASLNDRPSGNTIYF
CDR3nt: TGTGCCAGTCTGAATGACAGGCCCTCTGGAAACACCATATATTTT
v_gene: TRBV28
d_gene: -
j_gene: TRBJ1-3
abundance: -

CDR3aa: CASSSGLAGVTDTQYF
CDR3nt: TGTGCCAGCAGTTCGGGACTAGCGGGAGTAACAGATACGCAGTATTTT
v_gene: TRBV7-6
d_gene: TRBD2
j_gene: TRBJ2-3
abundance: -

CDR3aa: CATQGPNQPQHF
CDR3nt: TGTGCCACCCAGGGTCCCAATCAGCCCCAGCATTTT
v_gene: TRBV6-5
d_gene: -
j_gene: TRBJ1-5
abundance: -

CDR3aa: CASSRQYQETQYF
CDR3nt: TGCGCCAGCAGCAGACAGTACCAAGAGACCCAGTACTTC
v_gene: TRBV5-1
d_gene: -
j_gene: TRBJ2-5
abundance: -

CDR3aa: CASSSRTGGNQPQHF
CDR3nt: TGTGCCAGCAGCTCCCGGACCGGTGGGAATCAGCCCCAGCATTTT
v_gene: TRBV7-3
d_gene: -
j_gene: TRBJ1-5
abundance: -

CDR3aa: CASSLRGWQETQYF
CDR3nt: TGTGCCAGCAGTCTGAGGGGGTGGCAAGAGACCCAGTACTTC
v_gene: TRBV27
d_gene: -
j_gene: TRBJ2-5
abundance: -

CDR3aa: CASSPLGGTNNEQFF
CDR3nt: TGTGCCAGCTCACCCCTCGGGGGCACAAACAATGAGCAGTTCTTC
v_gene: TRBV18
d_gene: -
j_gene: TRBJ2-1
abundance: -

CDR3aa: CASSLQGETEAFF
CDR3nt: TGTGCCAGCAGCTTACAGGGGGAGACTGAAGCTTTCTTT
v_gene: TRBV5-5
d_gene: TRBD1
j_gene: TRBJ1-1
abundance: once

CDR3aa: CSVEGRLNTEAFF
CDR3nt: TGCAGCGTTGAAGGGCGTTTGAACACTGAAGCTTTCTTT
v_gene: TRBV29-1
d_gene: -
j_gene: TRBJ1-1
abundance: -

CDR3aa: CASSLQGQDSGNTIYF
CDR3nt: TGCGCCAGCAGCTTGCAGGGTCAGGACTCTGGAAACACCATATATTTT
v_gene: TRBV5-1
d_gene: -
j_gene: TRBJ1-3
abundance: -

CDR3aa: CASSQDAFGGTRPNEQFF
CDR3nt: TGTGCCAGCAGCCAAGATGCTTTCGGGGGGACTAGGCCCAATGAGCAGTTCTTC
v_gene: TRBV4-2
d_gene: TRBD2
j_gene: TRBJ2-1
abundance: -

CDR3aa: CASTLHPGTKIPGELFF
CDR3nt: TGTGCCAGCACTCTCCATCCCGGGACGAAAATACCCGGGGAGCTGTTTTTT
v_gene: TRBV9
d_gene: -
j_gene: TRBJ2-2
abundance: once

CDR3aa: CASSQDGASGSYEQFF
CDR3nt: TGTGCCAGCAGCCAAGATGGGGCTAGCGGGAGTTATGAGCAGTTCTTC
v_gene: TRBV4-2
d_gene: TRBD2
j_gene: TRBJ2-1
abundance: -

CDR3aa: CASSQESRQTSGNTIYF
CDR3nt: TGTGCCAGCAGCCAAGAAAGTAGGCAAACCTCTGGAAACACCATATATTTT
v_gene: TRBV14
d_gene: -
j_gene: TRBJ1-3
abundance: -

CDR3aa: CASSLGGARSYNEQFF
CDR3nt: TGTGCCAGCAGCTTAGGCGGGGCCCGCTCCTACAATGAGCAGTTCTTC
v_gene: TRBV13
d_gene: -
j_gene: TRBJ2-1
abundance: -

CDR3aa: CASRKLIGSLVYNEQFF
CDR3nt: TGTGCCAGCAGGAAGTTAATTGGGAGCCTTGTTTACAATGAGCAGTTCTTC
v_gene: TRBV27
d_gene: -
j_gene: TRBJ2-1
abundance: -

CDR3aa: CASRPGLATDTQYF
CDR3nt: TGTGCCAGCAGGCCGGGACTAGCGACAGATACGCAGTATTTT
v_gene: TRBV2
d_gene: TRBD2
j_gene: TRBJ2-3
abundance: -

CDR3aa: CASSSPQNGAYEQYF
CDR3nt: TGTGCCAGCAGCTCACCCCAGAACGGCGCCTACGAGCAGTACTTC
v_gene: TRBV5-5
d_gene: -
j_gene: TRBJ2-7
abundance: -